This T cell receptor beta chain appears in the sequencing data of a study of shared clonotypes between healthy human individuals. As for the study in general: Every donor yielded three CD4 naive, three CD4 memory, two CD8 naive and one CD8 memory plate. The study, taken as a whole, reports: Larger estimated richness was generally seen in naive subsets than in memory subsets.

With regard to this clone: Its antigen is as yet unknown.

The CDR3 length is 14 residues. V was pared by 11 bases and J by 4 bases, with 14 bases of the junction left unmatched. The germline CDR1 and CDR2 sequences are SNHLY and FYNNEI. Only in-frame clones appear in the TCRdb table, and some are missing; sequencing was by immunoSEQ multiplex PCR. The sample contains some 2.3 million clones, just over 90% of which appear only once. The material sequenced was naive CD4+ T cells from PBMCs. The sample's subset: CD45RA+ positively selected. This clonotype was sampled from a man younger than 35 in good health. Some clones in this sample may be carry-over from other donors' samples. The chain employs TRBV2 and TRBJ2-7; 7 bases map to TRBD2. Written as DNA, the CDR3 is TGTGCCTCTTCGTACGGGGAGGGCCCTTACGAGCAGTACTTC. Amino acids: CASSYGEGPYEQYF.